This note documents a single TCR beta chain sequence. No antigen is known for it. These data belong to a study of T cell responses to AZD1222 COVID-19 vaccine. Overall study results and limits: The study identified only six AZD1222 recipients as seropositive at baseline. Reportedly, close to half of spike-specific TCRs are directed against unmutated variant regions.

The CDR3 length is 12 residues. V was clipped by 5 bases and J by 6 bases, with 11 bases between them. Germline lookup yields CDR1 MGHDK and CDR2 SYGVNS. TCRdb's table, derived via immunoSEQ multiplex PCR, lists solely in-frame clones and lacks some. The top ten hold about 0.49% of the sample, which has some 180,000 clones, 85% to 90% seen once. The TCR was taken from an adult in good health. Sequencing was performed on peripheral blood, taken on day 0 of AZD1222 vaccination. The gene calls are TRBV25-1 and TRBJ2-7, with D uncertain. CDR3: CASSLAIGEQYF. CDR3 sequence (DNA): TGTGCCAGCAGTTTGGCGATCGGCGAGCAGTACTTC.